This T cell receptor (beta chain) was recovered during a study of T cells of healthy individuals. TCRdb passed the 5' RACE reads through MiXCR, listing each CDR3 protein once. The sample gives approximately 89,000 distinct CDR3 sequences, roughly 5% of which show up once; 7.5% to 9.5% is in the top ten. Looked up from germline, CDR1 is SEHNR and CDR2 is FQNEAQ (reference sequence). V lost 1 base, J lost 0 bases, and 8 bases lay in between. The CDR3 has 15 amino acids. This clonotype was recorded many times. The V and J genes are TRBV7-9 and TRBJ2-3; weak D call: TRBD2 (6 bases). The source of this sequence is a female donor in good health. CDR3: CASSLGGTSTDTQYF. In nucleotides, the CDR3 is TGTGCCAGCAGCTTAGGAGGGACTAGCACAGATACGCAGTATTTT.